The 23 T cell receptor beta chains presented below share a single source sample, sequenced in a study of T cells in Graves' hyperthyroidism and ophthalmopathy. There were TCR beta CDR3 regions amplified from RNA transcripts. First-round RT-PCR targeting the TCR CDR3 was performed with the HTBI primer set. TCRdb processed the multiplex PCR reads anew with MiXCR; each CDR3 protein has one entry. The sample records around 200,000 distinct CDR3 sequences, over 15% being singletons. Sequenced: blood. The origin of the receptors is a woman between 50 and 59 years old with Graves' hyperthyroidism.

This clonotype was detected many times. The gene calls are TRBV13 and TRBJ2-2, with D perhaps given as TRBD1 or TRBD2 (5 bases each). V was cut by 0 bases and J by 5 bases, with 10 bases left in between. Germline V gene lookup returns CDR1 PRHDT and CDR2 FYEKMQ (reference sequence). The CDR3 runs 15 residues. The CDR3 loop reads CASSLGGDRTGELFF. Here the CDR3 DNA reads TGTGCCAGCAGCTTAGGAGGGGACCGGACCGGGGAGCTGTTTTTT.

This clonotype was recorded many times. In DNA form, the CDR3 reads TGCGCCAGCTACAGGGGGTACGGGTCCTACGAGCAGTACTTC. Its translation is CASYRGYGSYEQYF. This chain links TRBV5-1 with TRBJ2-7; 8 bases align to TRBD1. Germline-derived CDR1 and CDR2 are SGHRS and YFSETQ. V lost 7 bases and J lost 1; bases outside the gene matches: 7. The CDR3 is 14 amino acids.

This clonotype was counted ten times or more. The chain uses TRBV7-6 and TRBJ1-2; 7 bases match TRBD1. Germline assignment: CDR1 SGHVS and CDR2 FNYEAQ. The ends lost 4 bases at V and 3 bases at J; junction bases unmatched: 5. CDR3 length equals 14 residues. The CDR3 sequence is CASSSLGGHYGYTF. DNA for the CDR3: TGTGCCAGCAGCTCCCTAGGGGGCCACTATGGCTACACCTTC.

This clonotype was seen only once. This chain joins TRBV7-2 and TRBJ1-1; 9 bases line up with TRBD1. This CDR3 contains 13 residues. J gave up 10 bases and V 5 bases, and 8 bases lay outside the gene matches. Germline V gene sequence: CDR1 SGHTA, CDR2 FQGNSA. The CDR3, as DNA: TGTGCCAGCAGCCTAAGACAGGGGGACGGAGCTTTCTTT. Amino acid sequence: CASSLRQGDGAFF.

The sample holds a few counts of this clonotype. A clone one base away is much larger, so this may be a read error. The rearrangement links TRBV7-2 to TRBJ2-5; D is possibly TRBD2 (5 bases). The CDR3 has 13 residues. Per the germline V gene, CDR1 is SGHTA and CDR2 is FQGNSA. CDR3 DNA sequence: TGTGCCAGCAGCCGGGGTAGACAAGAGACCCGGTACTTC. Protein: CASSRGRQETRYF.

This clonotype was found many times. V gene TRBV3-1 combines with J gene TRBJ2-6; D is undetermined. This CDR3 is 16 amino acids long. V was shortened by 1 base and J by 0 bases, with 7 bases between the two germline ends. The germline V gene encodes CDR1 LGHDT and CDR2 YNNKEL (reference sequence). CDR3 in amino acids: CASSQGWASGANVLTF. The DNA of the CDR3 is TGTGCCAGCAGCCAAGGTTGGGCCTCTGGGGCCAACGTCCTGACTTTC.

This clonotype has at least ten counts. J is TRBJ2-7 and V is TRBV28; no reliable D call. CDR1 and CDR2 from the germline V gene are MDHEN and SYDVKM. Deletions cut 6 bases from V and 0 bases from J, with 6 bases between. CDR3 size: 12 residues. This CDR3 is CASRSSSYEQYF. Written as DNA, the CDR3 is TGTGCCAGCAGATCCAGCTCCTACGAGCAGTACTTC.

This clonotype showed up many times. V gene TRBV7-2 combines with J gene TRBJ2-5; D is possibly TRBD1 (7 bases). Germline V gives CDR1 SGHTA, CDR2 FQGNSA. The CDR3 sequence is 16 residues long. V lost 5 bases and J 4 bases, leaving 20 bases between the germline ends. CDR3 in amino acids: CASSQNRGLTGETQYF. For the CDR3, the DNA is TGTGCCAGCAGCCAAAACAGGGGACTGACGGGAGAGACCCAGTACTTC.

This clonotype showed up many times. V is TRBV3-1 and J is TRBJ1-6; D ambiguous. The CDR3 is made up of 13 amino acids. V was trimmed by 4 bases and J by 10 bases, leaving 11 bases between them. Germline values: CDR1 LGHDT, CDR2 YNNKEL (reference sequence). The CDR3 bases are TGTGCCAGCAGCCTGTGGGGTGGGTCACCCCTCCACTTT. This sequence encodes CASSLWGGSPLHF.

Worth noting for this clonotype: This CDR3 is missing its conserved last phenylalanine or tryptophan, likely due to a read error. The chain joins TRBV6-5 to TRBJ1-5; a weak D match, TRBD1 (6 bases). Germline CDR1 reads MNHEY; CDR2 reads SVGAGI. V lost 4 bases and J lost 4, with 14 bases in between. There are 15 residues in the CDR3. Here the CDR3 DNA reads TGTGCCAGCAGTTCCCCCCAGACAGGAAATCAGCCCCAGCATCTT. Amino acid sequence: CASSSPQTGNQPQHL.

This clonotype was detected ten times or more. This chain uses TRBV11-2 with TRBJ1-2; 9 bases are a match to TRBD1. Per the germline V gene, CDR1 is SGHAT and CDR2 is FQNNGV. CDR3 length: 14 amino acids. The V gene end was trimmed by 6 bases and the J gene end by 5 bases; junction bases not matched to a gene: 7. CDR3 protein: CASSPPGTGYGYTF. The CDR3 DNA is TGTGCCAGCAGTCCCCCCGGGACAGGGTATGGCTACACCTTC.

The J gene is TRBJ2-7, the V gene TRBV11-2; TRBD2 agrees at 10 bases. V was clipped by 1 base and J by 4 bases; unmatched bases: 4. This CDR3 comprises 15 residues. CDR1 and CDR2 (germline): SGHAT, FQNNGV. CDR3: CASSLGGTSVYEQYF. In DNA, the CDR3 is TGTGCCAGCAGCTTAGGAGGGACTAGCGTTTACGAGCAGTACTTC.

Comments on this clonotype: Since a much larger clone is just one base distant, this may be a read error. The chain links TRBV7-6 to TRBJ2-2; 11 positions agree with TRBD2. From germline, CDR1 is SGHVS and CDR2 FNYEAQ. The CDR3 contains 14 residues. Losses at the gene ends were 7 bases for V and 8 bases for J; bases not matched to a gene: 6. The CDR3 region has the DNA TGTGCCAGCACCCGAAGGACTAGCGGGGGGGAGCTGTTTTTT. Translation: CASTRRTSGGELFF. Filled out from reference TRBV7-6 and TRBJ2-2, the complete variable domain reads GAGVSQSPRYKVTKRGQDVALRCDPISGHVSLYWYRQALGQGPEFLTYFNYEAQQDKSGLPNDRFSAERPEGSISTLTIQRTEQRDSAMYRCASTRRTSGGELFFGEGSRLTVL.

This clonotype was observed at least ten times. The V and J genes are TRBV15 and TRBJ1-1; D is possibly TRBD1 (6 bases). CDR1 LNHNV and CDR2 YYDKDF come from the germline V gene (reference sequence). The CDR3 is 16 amino acids. The germline V and J ends were trimmed by 5 bases and 0 bases, with 16 bases remaining between them. CDR3 loop: CATSGFNRAMNTEAFF. The DNA of the CDR3 is TGTGCCACCAGCGGATTTAACAGGGCCATGAACACTGAAGCTTTCTTT.

This clonotype occurred many times. This chain connects TRBV12-3 or TRBV12-4 to TRBJ1-1; 8 positions match TRBD1. This CDR3 contains 16 residues. Trimming took 5 bases from V and 1 from J; bases not matched to a gene: 9. The CDR3 region is CASSQTGARPNTEAFF. The CDR3 bases are TGTGCCAGCAGTCAGACAGGGGCGAGACCGAACACTGAAGCTTTCTTT.

This clonotype occurred many times. CDR3 amino acids: CATSDPGQGRTDTQYF. In DNA, the CDR3 is TGTGCCACCAGTGATCCCGGACAGGGGCGCACAGATACGCAGTATTTT. The chain carries TRBV24-1 and TRBJ2-3; 9 bases line up with TRBD1. Germline V gives CDR1 KGHDR, CDR2 SFDVKD. This CDR3 is 16 amino acids long. Trimming took 3 bases from V and 1 from J; bases not matched to a gene: 4.

The CDR3 loop is CASRFNSGSLNEQYF. Written as DNA, the CDR3 is TGTGCCAGCAGATTTAATAGCGGGAGCTTAAACGAGCAGTACTTC. The chain recombines TRBV11-2 with TRBJ2-7; 9 nucleotides agree with TRBD2. V lost 6 bases to trimming and J lost 5 bases; unmatched junction nucleotides: 11. The length of the CDR3 is 15 residues. Germline V gene sequence: CDR1 SGHAT, CDR2 FQNNGV.

In its sample, this clonotype was seen many times. The chain employs TRBV6-1 and TRBJ1-1; D remains ambiguous. V was clipped by 6 bases and J by 1 base, with 15 bases between them. This CDR3 comprises 15 residues. Germline CDR1 MNHNS, CDR2 SASEGT. In DNA form, the CDR3 reads TGTGCCAGCAGCCCCAGGTCACTAACGAACACTGAAGCTTTCTTT. As protein: CASSPRSLTNTEAFF.

V and J are TRBV9 and TRBJ2-2; a weak D match, TRBD1 (5 bases). Trimming shortened V by 4 bases and J by 1 base, and 17 bases separated the two germline ends. The CDR3 extends over 17 amino acids. Germline V gene data show CDR1 as SGDLS and CDR2 as YYNGEE. This CDR3 is CASSHNIRAQNTGELFF. CDR3 coding DNA: TGTGCCAGCAGCCATAACATCAGGGCCCAGAACACCGGGGAGCTGTTTTTT.

In this sample, this clonotype turned up many times. The chain carries TRBV7-2 and TRBJ1-1; no clear D. Trimming removed 4 bases from V and 1 base from J, with 7 bases in between. Germline V lookup: CDR1 SGHTA, CDR2 FQGNSA. This CDR3 spans 13 amino acids. The CDR3 loop is CASSSGGNTEAFF. As DNA, the CDR3 is TGTGCCAGCAGCTCCGGAGGGAACACTGAAGCTTTCTTT. Combining the CDR3 with reference TRBV7-2 and TRBJ1-1 gives the whole variable domain GAGVSQSPSNKVTEKGKDVELRCDPISGHTALYWYRQSLGQGLEFLIYFQGNSAPDKSGLPSDRFSAERTGGSVSTLTIQRTQQEDSAVYLCASSSGGNTEAFFGQGTRLTVV.

The table lists this clonotype with many counts. V gene TRBV2 combines with J gene TRBJ1-5, with D perhaps matching TRBD1 (6 bases). CDR1 SNHLY and CDR2 FYNNEI come from the germline V gene. The ends were cut back, 5 bases at V and 1 base at J, with 15 bases in the middle. The CDR3 runs 16 residues. The CDR3 here is CASSIQGILSNQPQHF. The CDR3 region has the DNA TGTGCCAGCAGTATACAGGGAATCTTGAGCAATCAGCCCCAGCATTTT.

The chain is built from TRBV28 and TRBJ1-5; D perhaps matches TRBD1 (5 bases). The CDR3 runs to 15 residues. Looked up from germline, CDR1 is MDHEN and CDR2 is SYDVKM. V was clipped by 7 bases and J by 5 bases, with 18 bases between them. CDR3: CASKIPRGSYQPQHF. The CDR3 DNA follows: TGTGCCAGCAAGATTCCCCGGGGCAGTTATCAGCCCCAGCATTTT.

This clonotype was seen at least ten times. The J gene is TRBJ2-7, the V gene TRBV5-5; perhaps TRBD1 as D (5 bases). The CDR3 has 13 residues. Trimming removed 4 bases at V and 0 bases at J, with 8 bases between. Germline values: CDR1 SGHKS, CDR2 YYEKEE (reference sequence). In DNA, the CDR3 is TGTGCCAGCAGCACGGACAACTCCTACGAGCAGTACTTC. It yields the protein CASSTDNSYEQYF.